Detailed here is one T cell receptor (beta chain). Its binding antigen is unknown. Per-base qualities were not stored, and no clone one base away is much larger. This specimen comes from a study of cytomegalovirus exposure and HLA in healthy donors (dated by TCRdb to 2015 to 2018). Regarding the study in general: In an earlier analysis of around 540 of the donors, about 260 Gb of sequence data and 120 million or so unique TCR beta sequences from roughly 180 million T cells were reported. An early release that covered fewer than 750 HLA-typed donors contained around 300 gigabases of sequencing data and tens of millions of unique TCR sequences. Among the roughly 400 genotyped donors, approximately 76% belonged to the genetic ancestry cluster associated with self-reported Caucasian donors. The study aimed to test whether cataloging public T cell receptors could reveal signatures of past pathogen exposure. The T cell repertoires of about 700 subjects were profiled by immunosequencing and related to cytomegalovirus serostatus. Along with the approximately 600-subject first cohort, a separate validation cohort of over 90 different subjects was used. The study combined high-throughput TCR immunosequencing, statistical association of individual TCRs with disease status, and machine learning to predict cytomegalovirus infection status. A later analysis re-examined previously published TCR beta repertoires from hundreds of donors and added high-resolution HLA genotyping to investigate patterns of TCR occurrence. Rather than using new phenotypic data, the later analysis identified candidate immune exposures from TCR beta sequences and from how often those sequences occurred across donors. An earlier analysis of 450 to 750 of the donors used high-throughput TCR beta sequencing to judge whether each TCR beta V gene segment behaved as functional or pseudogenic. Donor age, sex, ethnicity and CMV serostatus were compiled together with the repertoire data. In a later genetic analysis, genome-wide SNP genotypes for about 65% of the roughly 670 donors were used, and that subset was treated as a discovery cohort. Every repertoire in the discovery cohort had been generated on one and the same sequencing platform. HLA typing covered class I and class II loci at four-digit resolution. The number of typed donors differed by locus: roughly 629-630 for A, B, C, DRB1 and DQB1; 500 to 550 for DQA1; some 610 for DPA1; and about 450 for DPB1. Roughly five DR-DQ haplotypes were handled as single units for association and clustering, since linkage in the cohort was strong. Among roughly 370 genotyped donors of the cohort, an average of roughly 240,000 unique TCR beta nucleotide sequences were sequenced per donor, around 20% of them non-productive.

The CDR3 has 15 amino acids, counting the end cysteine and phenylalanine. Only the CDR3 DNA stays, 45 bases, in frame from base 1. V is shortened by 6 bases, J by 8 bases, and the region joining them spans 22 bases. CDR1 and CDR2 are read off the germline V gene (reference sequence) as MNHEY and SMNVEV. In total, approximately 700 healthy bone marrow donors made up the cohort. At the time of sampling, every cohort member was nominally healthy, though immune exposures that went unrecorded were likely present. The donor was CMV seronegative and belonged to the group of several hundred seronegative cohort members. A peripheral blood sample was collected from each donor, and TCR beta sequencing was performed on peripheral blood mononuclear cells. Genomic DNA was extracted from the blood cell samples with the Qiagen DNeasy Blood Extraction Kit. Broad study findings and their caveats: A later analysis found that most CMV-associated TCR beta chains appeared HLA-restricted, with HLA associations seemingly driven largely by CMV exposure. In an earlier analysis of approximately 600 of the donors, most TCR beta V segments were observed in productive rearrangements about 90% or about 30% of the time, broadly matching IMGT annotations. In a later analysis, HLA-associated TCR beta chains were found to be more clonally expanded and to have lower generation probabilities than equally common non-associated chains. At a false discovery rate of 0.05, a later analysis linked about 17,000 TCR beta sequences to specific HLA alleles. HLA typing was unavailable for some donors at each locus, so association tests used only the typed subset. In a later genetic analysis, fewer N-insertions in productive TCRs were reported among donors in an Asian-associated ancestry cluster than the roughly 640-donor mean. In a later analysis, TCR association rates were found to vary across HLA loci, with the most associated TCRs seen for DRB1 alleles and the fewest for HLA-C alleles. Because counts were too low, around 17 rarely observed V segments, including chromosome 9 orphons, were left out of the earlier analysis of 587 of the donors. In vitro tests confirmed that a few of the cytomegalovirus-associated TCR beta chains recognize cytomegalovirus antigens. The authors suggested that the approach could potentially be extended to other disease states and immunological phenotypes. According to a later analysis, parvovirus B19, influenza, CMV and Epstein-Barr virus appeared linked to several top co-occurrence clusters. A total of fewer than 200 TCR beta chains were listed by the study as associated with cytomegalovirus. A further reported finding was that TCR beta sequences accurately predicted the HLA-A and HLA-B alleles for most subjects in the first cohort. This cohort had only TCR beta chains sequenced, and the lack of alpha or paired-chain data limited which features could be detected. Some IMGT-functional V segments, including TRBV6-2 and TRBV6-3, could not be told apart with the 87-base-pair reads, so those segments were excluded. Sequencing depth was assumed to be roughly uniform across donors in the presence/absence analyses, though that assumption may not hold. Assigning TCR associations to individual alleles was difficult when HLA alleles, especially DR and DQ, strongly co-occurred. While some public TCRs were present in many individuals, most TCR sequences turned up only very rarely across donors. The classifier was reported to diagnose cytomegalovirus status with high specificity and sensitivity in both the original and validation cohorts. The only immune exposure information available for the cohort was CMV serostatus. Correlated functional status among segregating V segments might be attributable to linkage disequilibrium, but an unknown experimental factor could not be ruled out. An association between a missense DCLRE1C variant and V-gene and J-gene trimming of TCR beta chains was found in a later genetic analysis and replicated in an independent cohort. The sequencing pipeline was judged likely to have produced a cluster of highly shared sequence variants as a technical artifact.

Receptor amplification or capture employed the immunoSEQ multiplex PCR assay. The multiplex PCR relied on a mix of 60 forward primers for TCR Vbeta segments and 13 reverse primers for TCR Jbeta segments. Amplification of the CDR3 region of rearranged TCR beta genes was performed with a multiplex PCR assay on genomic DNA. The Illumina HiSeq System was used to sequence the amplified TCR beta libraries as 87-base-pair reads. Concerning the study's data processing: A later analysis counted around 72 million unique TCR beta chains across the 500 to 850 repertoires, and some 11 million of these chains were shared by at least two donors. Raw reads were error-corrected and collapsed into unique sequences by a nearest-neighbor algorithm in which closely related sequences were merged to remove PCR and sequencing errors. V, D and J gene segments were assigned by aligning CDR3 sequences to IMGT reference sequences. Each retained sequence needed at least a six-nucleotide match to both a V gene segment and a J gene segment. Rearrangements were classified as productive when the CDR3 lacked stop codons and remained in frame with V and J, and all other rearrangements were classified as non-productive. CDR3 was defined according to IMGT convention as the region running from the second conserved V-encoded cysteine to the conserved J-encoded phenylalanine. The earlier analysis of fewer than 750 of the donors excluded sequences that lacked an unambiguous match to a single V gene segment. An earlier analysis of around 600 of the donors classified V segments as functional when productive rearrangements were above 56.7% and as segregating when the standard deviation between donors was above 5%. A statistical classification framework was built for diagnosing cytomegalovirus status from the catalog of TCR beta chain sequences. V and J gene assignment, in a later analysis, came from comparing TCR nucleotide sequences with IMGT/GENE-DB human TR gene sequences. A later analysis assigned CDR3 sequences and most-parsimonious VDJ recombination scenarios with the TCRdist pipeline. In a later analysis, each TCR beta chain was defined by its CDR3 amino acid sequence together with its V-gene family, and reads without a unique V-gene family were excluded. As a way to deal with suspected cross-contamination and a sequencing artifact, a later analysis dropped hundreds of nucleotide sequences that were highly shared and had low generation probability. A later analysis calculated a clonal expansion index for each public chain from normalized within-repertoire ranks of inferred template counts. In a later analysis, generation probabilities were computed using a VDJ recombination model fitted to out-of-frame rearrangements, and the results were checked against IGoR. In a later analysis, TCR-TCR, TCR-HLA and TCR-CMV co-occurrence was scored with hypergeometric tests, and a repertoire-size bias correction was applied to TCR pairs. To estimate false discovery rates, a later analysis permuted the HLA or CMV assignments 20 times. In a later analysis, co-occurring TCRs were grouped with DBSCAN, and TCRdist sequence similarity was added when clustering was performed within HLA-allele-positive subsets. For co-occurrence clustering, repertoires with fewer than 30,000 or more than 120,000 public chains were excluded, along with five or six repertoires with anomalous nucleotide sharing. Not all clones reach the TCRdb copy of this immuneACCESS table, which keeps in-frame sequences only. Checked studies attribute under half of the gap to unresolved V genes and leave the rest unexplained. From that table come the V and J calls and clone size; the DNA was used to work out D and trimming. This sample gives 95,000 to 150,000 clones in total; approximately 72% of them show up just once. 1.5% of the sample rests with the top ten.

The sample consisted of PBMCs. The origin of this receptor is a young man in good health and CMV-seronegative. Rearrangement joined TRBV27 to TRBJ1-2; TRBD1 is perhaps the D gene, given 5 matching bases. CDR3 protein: CASSLDSRGGLGYTF. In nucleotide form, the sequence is TGTGCCAGCAGCTTAGATTCAAGGGGAGGGCTCGGCTACACCTTC.